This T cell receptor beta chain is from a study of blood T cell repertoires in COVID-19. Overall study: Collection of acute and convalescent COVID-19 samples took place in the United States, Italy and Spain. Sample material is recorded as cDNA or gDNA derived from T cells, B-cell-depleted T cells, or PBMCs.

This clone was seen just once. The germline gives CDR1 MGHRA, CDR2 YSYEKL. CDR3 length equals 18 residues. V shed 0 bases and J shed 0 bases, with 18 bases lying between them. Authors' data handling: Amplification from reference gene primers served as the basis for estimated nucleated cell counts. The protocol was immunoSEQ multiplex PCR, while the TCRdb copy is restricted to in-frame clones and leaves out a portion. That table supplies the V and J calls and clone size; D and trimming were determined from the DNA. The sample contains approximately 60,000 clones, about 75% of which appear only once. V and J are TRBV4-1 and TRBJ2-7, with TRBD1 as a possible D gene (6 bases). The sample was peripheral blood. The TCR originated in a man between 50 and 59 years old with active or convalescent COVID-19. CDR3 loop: CASSQDQGRQELSYEQYF. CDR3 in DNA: TGCGCCAGCAGCCAAGATCAGGGGAGACAGGAGCTCTCCTACGAGCAGTACTTC.